This entry lists 21 T cell receptor beta chains sequenced from one sample in a study of graft-versus-host responses after intestinal transplantation. The assay was immunoSEQ multiplex PCR, and TCRdb's table has in-frame clones only and misses some. Among 20,000 to 25,000 clones listed, around two fifths were seen once. There were about 200,000 CFSE-labeled responder cells plated together with about 200,000 irradiated, violet-dye-labeled stimulator cells. The sequenced sample was alloreactive CD8+ T cells from a mixed lymphocyte reaction culture, obtained before transplantation. The sample's subset: CFSE-low proliferating T cells sorted from roughly 6-day pre-transplant mixed lymphocyte reaction (GvH or HvG direction). Source of these receptors: a human patient who was an organ donor for intestinal transplantation.

J is TRBJ2-7 and V is TRBV2; TRBD2 matches 13 bases. This CDR3 has 17 amino acids. Germline trimming cut 3 bases from V and 2 bases from J; bases unmatched to any gene: 7. Germline V gene sequence: CDR1 SNHLY, CDR2 FYNNEI. CDR3 sequence reads: CASSDPKGLAGTYEQYF. Written as DNA, the CDR3 is TGTGCCAGCAGTGACCCCAAGGGACTAGCGGGGACCTACGAGCAGTACTTC. Filled out from reference TRBV2 and TRBJ2-7, the complete variable domain reads EPEVTQTPSHQVTQMGQEVILRCVPISNHLYFYWYRQILGQKVEFLVSFYNNEISEKSEIFDDQFSVERPDGSNFTLKIRSTKLEDSAMYFCASSDPKGLAGTYEQYFGPGTRLTVT.

The genes are TRBV23-1 and TRBJ1-2, with D unclear. TRBV23-1 has ORF status, its function being uncertain. This CDR3 contains 11 residues. V gave up 2 bases and J gave up 9 bases, with 7 bases separating them. Written as DNA, the CDR3 is TGCGCCAGCAGTCAACCGAGAAGCTACACCTTC. Translating gives CASSQPRSYTF.

The table lists this clone with a few counts. The rearrangement uses TRBV5-1 and TRBJ2-7; maybe TRBD2 (7 bases). The CDR3 totals 14 residues. Trimming removed 4 bases at V and 2 bases at J, with 13 bases between. CDR1 and CDR2 from the germline V gene are SGHRS and YFSETQ. The CDR3 reads CASSAVGGPYEQYF. CDR3 DNA: TGCGCCAGCAGCGCGGTGGGGGGGCCCTACGAGCAGTACTTC.

The J gene is TRBJ2-1, the V gene TRBV30; D is perhaps TRBD1 or TRBD2 (5 bases each). V gave up 2 bases and J gave up 8 bases, with 13 bases separating them. The CDR3 spans 13 residues. Germline lookup yields CDR1 GTSNPN and CDR2 SVGIG (reference sequence). The CDR3 here is CAWSSGLVDEQFF. The CDR3 DNA is TGTGCCTGGAGTTCGGGGCTAGTCGATGAGCAGTTCTTC.

The chain links TRBV5-1 to TRBJ2-2; D possibly uses TRBD1 or TRBD2 (5 bases each). Germline assignment: CDR1 SGHRS and CDR2 YFSETQ. Trimming cost V 4 bases and J 3 bases, with 10 bases left between them. The CDR3 sequence is 14 residues long. The CDR3 loop is CASSKGPDTGELFF. In DNA form, the CDR3 reads TGCGCCAGCAGCAAGGGACCCGACACCGGGGAGCTGTTTTTT.

This clone was observed a few times. The rearrangement joins TRBV21-1 to TRBJ2-5; the table's TRBD1 call for D was not verified on the DNA. TRBV21-1 is an annotated pseudogene. CDR3 length: 15 amino acids. The CDR3: CASSRTGTGEETQYF. The CDR3 nucleotides are TGTGCCAGCAGCCGAACCGGGACAGGCGAAGAGACCCAGTACTTC.

The V gene is TRBV13, the J gene TRBJ2-3; 9 bases map to TRBD2. With V trimmed by 4 bases and J by 0 bases, 8 bases remained unmatched. Germline V gene data show CDR1 as PRHDT and CDR2 as FYEKMQ (reference sequence). The CDR3 runs to 17 residues. This CDR3 reads CASSSGLADSSTDTQYF. The CDR3 DNA reads as TGTGCCAGCAGCTCGGGACTAGCCGACTCTAGCACAGATACGCAGTATTTT.

V usage is TRBV2 and J usage is TRBJ2-1; TRBD2 aligns across 10 bases. The V gene's germline CDR1 is SNHLY and CDR2 FYNNEI. Losses at the gene ends were 6 bases for V and 4 bases for J; bases not matched to a gene: 9. The CDR3 is 16 amino acids. CDR3 residues: CASSPVGAGGYNEQFF. As DNA, the CDR3 is TGTGCCAGCAGCCCCGTCGGAGCGGGAGGGTACAATGAGCAGTTCTTC.

This clone was seen only a few times. The chain links TRBV5-4 to TRBJ2-3, with D unresolved. Between the trimmed V and J ends, which lost 2 bases and 3 bases, there was a span of 4 bases. Germline V gene data show CDR1 as SGHNT and CDR2 as YYREEE (reference sequence). CDR3 length equals 12 residues. The CDR3 loop reads CASSFGTDTQYF. DNA of the CDR3: TGTGCCAGCAGCTTCGGGACAGATACGCAGTATTTT.

The V gene is TRBV4-1, the J gene TRBJ1-2, with a weak D call TRBD1 (5 bases). The V gene's germline CDR1 is MGHRA and CDR2 YSYEKL. The CDR3 consists of 15 residues. Trimming took off 5 bases at V and 0 bases at J, with 13 bases between the two ends. In nucleotides, the CDR3 is TGCGCCAGCAGCGTTTACAGGCTTCCTAACTATGGCTACACCTTC. Protein product: CASSVYRLPNYGYTF.

The rearrangement joins TRBV5-1 to TRBJ2-5; 9 bases align to TRBD2. The J call is uncertain, as TRBJ2-7 better fits the DNA end. There are 14 residues in the CDR3. The V gene's germline CDR1 is SGHRS and CDR2 YFSETQ. CDR3 in amino acids: CASSLTQRGDEQYF. The CDR3 bases are TGCGCCAGCAGCTTGACCCAGCGGGGGGACGAGCAGTACTTC.

The chain is built from TRBV9 and TRBJ2-5, with TRBD2 identical over 8 bases. Matching the DNA end better, TRBJ2-7 makes the J call doubtful. The CDR3 contains 16 residues. Germline V CDR1 and CDR2: SGDLS, YYNGEE. The CDR3 DNA reads as TGTGCCAGCAGCGTAGCTAGTGGAGCGGGAGCCTACGAGCAGTACTTC. Its translation: CASSVASGAGAYEQYF.

This clone was counted between two and nine times. The chain joins TRBV6-6 to TRBJ2-7; the D is unclear. From germline, CDR1 is MNHNY and CDR2 SVGAGI (reference sequence). The CDR3 has 13 residues. V lost 2 bases to trimming and J lost 3 bases, with 8 bases between them. The CDR3 region is CASSYVSGYEQYF. DNA for the CDR3: TGTGCCAGCAGTTACGTCTCGGGCTACGAGCAGTACTTC.

This clone is medium-sized (0.01 to 0.1%). The chain combines TRBV6-6 with TRBJ1-5; D is unclear. The CDR3 spans 13 residues. The ends were cut back, 7 bases at V and 4 bases at J, with 11 bases in the middle. The V gene's germline CDR1 is MNHNY and CDR2 SVGAGI (reference sequence). The CDR3 loop is CASTQLGNQPQHF. Written as DNA, the CDR3 is TGTGCCAGCACTCAACTGGGGAATCAGCCCCAGCATTTT.

The rearrangement links TRBV9 to TRBJ2-5; D perhaps matches TRBD1 (8 bases). Trimming removed 3 bases from V and 5 bases from J, with 14 bases in between. This CDR3 region has 14 residues. Germline CDR1 SGDLS, CDR2 YYNGEE. The chain's CDR3 is CASSATGGGETQYF. The CDR3 bases are TGTGCCAGCAGCGCCACAGGGGGAGGGGAGACCCAGTACTTC.

V usage is TRBV27 and J usage is TRBJ2-1, with D perhaps matching TRBD2 (5 bases). Trimming removed 4 bases at V and 7 bases at J, with 8 bases between. Per the germline V gene, CDR1 is MNHEY and CDR2 is SMNVEV (reference sequence). The CDR3 has 12 residues. In DNA, the CDR3 is TGTGCCAGCAGTTCCGGGGAAAATGAGCAGTTCTTC. Amino acid sequence: CASSSGENEQFF.

V usage is TRBV7-2 and J usage is TRBJ2-5; D is possibly TRBD1 (5 bases). Near its end, the DNA agrees better with TRBJ2-7, so the J call may be wrong. The CDR3 totals 15 residues. Germline values: CDR1 SGHTA, CDR2 FQGNSA. The CDR3 loop reads CASSPLGLGSYEQYF. The CDR3 bases are TGTGCCAGCAGTCCCCTGGGGCTTGGGTCCTACGAGCAGTACTTC.

The rearrangement links TRBV5-8 to TRBJ2-7; no definite D call. Trimming shortened V by 10 bases and J by 0 bases, and 14 bases separated the two germline ends. CDR1 and CDR2 (germline): SGHTS, YDEGEE. The CDR3 runs 13 residues. In nucleotides, the CDR3 is TGTGCCGGCCAAACCTACCTCTCCTACGAGCAGTACTTC. Encoded protein: CAGQTYLSYEQYF.

The gene calls are TRBV29-1 and TRBJ1-1; a possible D gene is TRBD1 (5 bases). The CDR3 spans 14 residues. Trimming removed 6 bases from V and 4 bases from J, with 18 bases in between. The germline V gene encodes CDR1 SQVTM and CDR2 ANQGSEA. CDR3 region: CSVVKGGASTEAFF. CDR3 bases: TGCAGCGTGGTCAAGGGAGGGGCCTCCACTGAAGCTTTCTTT. Variable domain in full (rest from reference TRBV29-1 and TRBJ1-1): SAVISQKPSRDICQRGTSLTIQCQVDSQVTMMFWYRQQPGQSLTLIATANQGSEATYESGFVIDKFPISRPNLTFSTLTVSNMSPEDSSIYLCSVVKGGASTEAFFGQGTRLTVV.

This clone was seen once. The CDR3 nucleotides are TGTGCCAGCAGCTTAGCAGCGGGGTACGAGCAGTACTTC. Encoded protein: CASSLAAGYEQYF. V usage is TRBV11-3 and J usage is TRBJ2-7, with 7 nucleotides matching TRBD2. The V gene end was trimmed by 1 base and the J gene end by 4 bases; junction bases not matched to a gene: 1. The CDR3 spans 13 residues. Germline CDR1 and CDR2: SGHNT and YENEEA.

This chain connects TRBV28 to TRBJ2-7; D may be TRBD1 (7 bases). V lost 3 bases, J lost 4 bases, and 13 bases lay in between. Germline V gene sequence: CDR1 MDHEN, CDR2 SYDVKM. This CDR3 spans 14 amino acids. This CDR3 is CASSFAGGTYEQYF. CDR3 sequence (DNA): TGTGCCAGCAGTTTTGCAGGGGGGACATACGAGCAGTACTTC.